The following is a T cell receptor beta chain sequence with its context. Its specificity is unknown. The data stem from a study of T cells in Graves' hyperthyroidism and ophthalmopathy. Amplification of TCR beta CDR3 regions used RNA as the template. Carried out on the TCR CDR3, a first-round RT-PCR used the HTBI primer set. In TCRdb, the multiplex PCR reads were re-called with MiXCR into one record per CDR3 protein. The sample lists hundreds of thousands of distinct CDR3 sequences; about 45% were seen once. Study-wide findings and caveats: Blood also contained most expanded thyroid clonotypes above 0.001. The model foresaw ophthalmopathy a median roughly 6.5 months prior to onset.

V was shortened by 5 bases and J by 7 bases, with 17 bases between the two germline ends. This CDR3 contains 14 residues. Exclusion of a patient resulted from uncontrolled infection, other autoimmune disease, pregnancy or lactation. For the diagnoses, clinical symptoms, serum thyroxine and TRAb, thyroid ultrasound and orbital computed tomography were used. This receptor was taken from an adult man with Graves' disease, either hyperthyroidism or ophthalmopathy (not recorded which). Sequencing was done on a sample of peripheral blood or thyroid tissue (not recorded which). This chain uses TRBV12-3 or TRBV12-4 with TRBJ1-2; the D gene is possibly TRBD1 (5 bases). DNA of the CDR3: TGTGCCAGCAGTCCCGGGGCTCAGGATACTGGCTACACCTTC. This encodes CASSPGAQDTGYTF.